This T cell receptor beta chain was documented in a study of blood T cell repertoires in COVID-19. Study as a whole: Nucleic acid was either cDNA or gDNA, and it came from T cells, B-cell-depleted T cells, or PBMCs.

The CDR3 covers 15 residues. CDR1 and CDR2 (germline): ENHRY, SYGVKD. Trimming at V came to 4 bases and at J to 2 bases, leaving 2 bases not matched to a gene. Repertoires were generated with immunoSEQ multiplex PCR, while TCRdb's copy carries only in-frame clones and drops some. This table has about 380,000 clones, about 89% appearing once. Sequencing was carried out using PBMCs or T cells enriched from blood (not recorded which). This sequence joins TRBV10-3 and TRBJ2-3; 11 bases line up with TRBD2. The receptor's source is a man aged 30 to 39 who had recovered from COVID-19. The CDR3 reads CAISGLAGNTDTQYF. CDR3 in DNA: TGTGCCATCAGTGGACTAGCGGGGAACACAGATACGCAGTATTTT.